A selection of T cell receptor beta chains follows, all from one sample in a study of Tregs in tolerant kidney transplant recipients. Method: immunoSEQ multiplex PCR; TCRdb's copy keeps in-frame clones and lacks some. The repertoire holds roughly 250,000 clones, with 80% to 85% as singletons. Sequencing was done on a sample of CD4+ T cells from blood. These receptors were taken from a human donor in good health. Both conserved end residues are part of each CDR3. The order of the fields is V gene, CDR3 protein.

>TRBV2
CASSEGLRENF
>TRBV5-1
CASSRDGAEAEQFF
>TRBV20-1
CSGGSPYGYTF
>TRBV10-3
CAISEFGDGELFF
>TRBV7-2
CASSLVPSGFGYNEQFF
>TRBV9
CASSVDYPYF
>TRBV7-7
CASSPGRGANNEQFF
>TRBV7-6
CASSLARGSAYEQYF
>TRBV6-5
CASSYPGRREGYTF
>TRBV27
CASSLTSTPYNEQFF
>TRBV2
CASREGGRSYGYTF
>TRBV11-2
CASSLIQGATNEKLFF
>TRBV5-8
CASRPRTSVLNEQFF
>TRBV11-3
CASSLGGTAPYEQYF
>TRBV20-1
CSARENTEAFF
>TRBV2
CASSERLSGANVLTF
>TRBV18
CASSNDRGETQYF
>TRBV11-2
CASSLDPGTGNEQYF
>TRBV18
CASSSGTHLEAFF
>TRBV7-6
CASSLAGAGGNTIYF
>TRBV2
CASSEGQGDYGYTF
>TRBV5-5
CASSLEENQPQHF
>TRBV6-6
CASRLGTPYEQYF
>TRBV18
CASSGQGAAGNTIYF
>TRBV27
CASSLSRLMNTEAFF
>TRBV5-1
CASSLGGANYGYTF
>TRBV25-1
CASSLSQGPETQYF
>TRBV11-2
CASSLFGAETQYF
>TRBV7-2
CASRFRALDPYEQYF
>TRBV5-4
CASSSGQANYGYTF
>TRBV19
CASTARVAGGIPYEQYF
>TRBV15
CATSRDIIQKKLFF
>TRBV5-1
CASSLATDTQYF
>TRBV2
CASSSDRGGYNEQFF
>TRBV29-1
CSVGARRGGDTQYF
>TRBV4-2
CASSQVGSGGAYEQYF
>TRBV10-2
CASSSGTGASYEQYF
>TRBV5-5
CASSRGTGSYEQYF
>TRBV5-1
CASSLFSGQETQYF
>TRBV29-1
CSVGSGNTIYF
>TRBV18
CASSPQITSGKYNEQFF
>TRBV27
CASSRSGTSGIMSSYNEQFF
>TRBV9
CASSLSGLAGDRTDTQYF
>TRBV5-5
CASSFRRGVDTEAFF
>TRBV2
CASTPNSPLHF
>TRBV5-1
CASSAFIQGSAGELFF
>TRBV5-1
CASSLADWSAGTSGRAADTQYF
>TRBV4-1
CASSQEGGLAIRETQYF
>TRBV19
CASRRGQTVSPLHF
>TRBV5-6
CATVAGGPSTDTQYF
>TRBV6-5
CASRGTGRQETQYF
>TRBV21-1
CASSKTGPPSPPQHF
>TRBV4-1
CASSQGSQPQHF
>TRBV19
CASSMRREGTSFYGTDTQYF
>TRBV7-7
CASSLDSYTDTQYF
>TRBV7-2
CASSLVGVAGSGTGELFF
>TRBV6-1
CASSGGLVAFF
>TRBV7-8
CASSVRTSGRSDEQFF
>TRBV19
CASTPTADSPNTGELFF